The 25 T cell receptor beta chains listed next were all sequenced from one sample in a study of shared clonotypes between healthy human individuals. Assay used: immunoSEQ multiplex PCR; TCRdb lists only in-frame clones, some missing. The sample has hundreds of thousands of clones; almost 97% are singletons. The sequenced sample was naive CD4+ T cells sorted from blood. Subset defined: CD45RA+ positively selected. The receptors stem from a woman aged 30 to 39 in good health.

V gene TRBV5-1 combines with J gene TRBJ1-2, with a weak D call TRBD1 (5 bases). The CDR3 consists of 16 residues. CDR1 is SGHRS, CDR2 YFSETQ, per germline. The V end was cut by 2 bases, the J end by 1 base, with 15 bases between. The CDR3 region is CASSLRDDQVNYGYTF. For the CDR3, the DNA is TGCGCCAGCAGCTTAAGGGACGATCAGGTTAACTATGGCTACACCTTC. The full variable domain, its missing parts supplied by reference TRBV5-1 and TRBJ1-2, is KAGVTQTPRYLIKTRGQQVTLSCSPISGHRSVSWYQQTPGQGLQFLFEYFSETQRNKGNFPGRFSGRQFSNSRSEMNVSTLELGDSALYLCASSLRDDQVNYGYTFGSGTRLTVV.

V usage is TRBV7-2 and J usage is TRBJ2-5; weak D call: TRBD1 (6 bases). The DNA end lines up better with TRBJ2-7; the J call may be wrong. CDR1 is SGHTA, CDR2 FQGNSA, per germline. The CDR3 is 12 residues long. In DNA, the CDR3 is TGTGCCAGCAGCTCGGACAGATACGAGCAGTACTTC. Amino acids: CASSSDRYEQYF.

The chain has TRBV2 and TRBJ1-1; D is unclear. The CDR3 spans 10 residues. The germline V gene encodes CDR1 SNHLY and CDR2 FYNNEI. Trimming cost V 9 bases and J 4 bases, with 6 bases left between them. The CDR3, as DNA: TGTGCCAGGGCTGCCACTGAAGCTTTCTTT. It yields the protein CARAATEAFF.

CDR3 DNA: TGTGCCAGCAGTCGGACAGGGGGCATGGGTTTCATGAACACCGGGGAGCTGTTTTTT. Translating gives CASSRTGGMGFMNTGELFF. This chain uses TRBV5-4 with TRBJ2-2, with 11 bases aligning to TRBD1. Germline V CDR1 and CDR2: SGHNT, YYREEE (reference sequence). V shed 5 bases, J shed 1 base, and the junction held 13 bases outside the gene matches. The CDR3 spans 19 residues.

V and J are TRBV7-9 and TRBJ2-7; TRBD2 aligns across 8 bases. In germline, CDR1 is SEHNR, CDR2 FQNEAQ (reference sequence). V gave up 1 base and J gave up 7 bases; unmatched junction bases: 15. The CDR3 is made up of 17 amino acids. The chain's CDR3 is CASSLVPASGRSWEQYF. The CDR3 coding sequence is TGTGCCAGCAGCTTAGTCCCCGCTAGCGGGCGGTCGTGGGAGCAGTACTTC. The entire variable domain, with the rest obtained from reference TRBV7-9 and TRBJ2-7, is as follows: DTGVSQNPRHKITKRGQNVTFRCDPISEHNRLYWYRQTLGQGPEFLTYFQNEAQLEKSRLLSDRFSAERPKGSFSTLEIQRTEQGDSAMYLCASSLVPASGRSWEQYFGPGTRLTVT.

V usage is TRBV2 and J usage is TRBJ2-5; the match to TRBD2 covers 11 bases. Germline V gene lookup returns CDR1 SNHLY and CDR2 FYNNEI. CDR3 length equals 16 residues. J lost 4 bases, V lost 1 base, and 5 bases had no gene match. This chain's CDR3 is CASSEVTSGSGETQYF. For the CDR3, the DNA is TGTGCCAGCAGTGAAGTAACTAGCGGGAGTGGAGAGACCCAGTACTTC.

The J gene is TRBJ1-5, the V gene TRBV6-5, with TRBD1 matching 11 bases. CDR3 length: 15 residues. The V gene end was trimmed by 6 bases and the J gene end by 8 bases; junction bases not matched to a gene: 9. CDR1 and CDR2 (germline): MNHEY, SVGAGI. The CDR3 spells CASSSGQGEGKPQHF. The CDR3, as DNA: TGTGCCAGCAGCTCGGGACAGGGGGAGGGAAAGCCCCAGCATTTT.

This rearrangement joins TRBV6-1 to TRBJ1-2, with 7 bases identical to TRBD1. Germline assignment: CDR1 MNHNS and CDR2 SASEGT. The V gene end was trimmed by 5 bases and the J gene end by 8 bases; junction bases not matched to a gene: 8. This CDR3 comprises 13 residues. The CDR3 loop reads CASSSQGVGGYTF. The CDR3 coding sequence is TGTGCCAGCAGTTCCCAGGGGGTAGGAGGCTACACCTTC.

The CDR3 nucleotides read TGTGCCAGCCCCAGCCGTAGGGGGGGCTACACCTTC. As protein: CASPSRRGGYTF. The chain links TRBV6-1 to TRBJ1-2; a possible D gene is TRBD1 (6 bases). The length of the CDR3 is 12 residues. Germline values: CDR1 MNHNS, CDR2 SASEGT. With 8 bases removed from V and 8 bases from J, the gap between germline ends came to 15 bases.

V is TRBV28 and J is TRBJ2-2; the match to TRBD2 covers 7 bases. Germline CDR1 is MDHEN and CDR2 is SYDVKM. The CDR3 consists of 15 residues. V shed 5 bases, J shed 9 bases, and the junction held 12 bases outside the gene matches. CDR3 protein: CASSTGRPGRRELFF. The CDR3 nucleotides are TGTGCCAGCAGTACAGGACGGCCCGGGAGGAGGGAGCTGTTTTTT.

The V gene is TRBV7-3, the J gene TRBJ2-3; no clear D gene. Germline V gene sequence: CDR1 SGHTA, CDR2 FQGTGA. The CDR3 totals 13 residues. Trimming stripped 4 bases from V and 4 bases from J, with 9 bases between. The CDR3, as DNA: TGTGCCAGCAGCTCCACGACTGCAGATACGCAGTATTTT. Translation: CASSSTTADTQYF.

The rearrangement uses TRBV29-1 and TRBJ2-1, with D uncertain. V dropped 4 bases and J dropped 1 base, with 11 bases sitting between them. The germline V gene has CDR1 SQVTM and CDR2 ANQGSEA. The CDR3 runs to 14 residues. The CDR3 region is CSVVPFHSYNEQFF. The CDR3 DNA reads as TGCAGCGTTGTGCCATTCCATTCCTACAATGAGCAGTTCTTC.

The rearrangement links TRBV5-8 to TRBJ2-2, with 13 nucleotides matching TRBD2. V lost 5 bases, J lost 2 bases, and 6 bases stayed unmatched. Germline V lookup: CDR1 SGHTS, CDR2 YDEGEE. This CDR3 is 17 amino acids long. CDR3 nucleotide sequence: TGTGCCAGCAGTCCACTAGCGGGAGGGTTCAACACCGGGGAGCTGTTTTTT. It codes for CASSPLAGGFNTGELFF.

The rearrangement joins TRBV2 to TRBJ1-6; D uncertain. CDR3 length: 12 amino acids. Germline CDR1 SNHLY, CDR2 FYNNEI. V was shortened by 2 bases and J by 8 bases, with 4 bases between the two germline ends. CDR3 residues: CASSEPDSPLHF. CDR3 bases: TGTGCCAGCAGTGAACCTGATTCACCCCTCCACTTT.

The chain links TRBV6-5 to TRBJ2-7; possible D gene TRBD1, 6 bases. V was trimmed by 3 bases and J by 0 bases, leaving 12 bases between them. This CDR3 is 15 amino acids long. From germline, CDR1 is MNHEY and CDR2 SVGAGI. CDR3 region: CASSYQGIASYEQYF. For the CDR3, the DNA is TGTGCCAGCAGTTATCAGGGGATTGCCTCCTACGAGCAGTACTTC.

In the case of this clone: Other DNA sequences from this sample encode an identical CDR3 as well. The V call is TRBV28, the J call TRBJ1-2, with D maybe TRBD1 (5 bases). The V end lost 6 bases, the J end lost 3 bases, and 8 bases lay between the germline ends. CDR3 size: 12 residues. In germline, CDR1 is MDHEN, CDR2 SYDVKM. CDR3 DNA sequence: TGTGCCAGCAGCTCGACAGACTATGGCTACACCTTC. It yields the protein CASSSTDYGYTF.

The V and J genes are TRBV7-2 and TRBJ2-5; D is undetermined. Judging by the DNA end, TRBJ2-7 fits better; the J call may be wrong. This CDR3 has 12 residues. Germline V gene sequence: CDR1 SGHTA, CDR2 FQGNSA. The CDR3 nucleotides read TGTGCCAGCAGCTTACTAGGGAACGAGCAGTACTTC. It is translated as CASSLLGNEQYF.

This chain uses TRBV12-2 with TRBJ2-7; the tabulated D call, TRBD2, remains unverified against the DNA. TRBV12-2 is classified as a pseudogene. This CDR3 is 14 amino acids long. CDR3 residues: CASRLSGLVIQRYF. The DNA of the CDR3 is TGTGCAAGTCGCTTATCGGGACTAGTTATTCAAAGGTACTTC.

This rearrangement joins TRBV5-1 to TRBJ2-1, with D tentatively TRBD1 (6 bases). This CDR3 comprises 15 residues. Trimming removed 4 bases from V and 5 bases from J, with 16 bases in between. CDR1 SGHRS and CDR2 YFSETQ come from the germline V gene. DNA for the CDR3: TGCGCCAGCAGCCGCCTCAGGGACACCGACAATGAGCAGTTCTTC. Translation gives CASSRLRDTDNEQFF. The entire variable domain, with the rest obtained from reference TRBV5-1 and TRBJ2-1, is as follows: KAGVTQTPRYLIKTRGQQVTLSCSPISGHRSVSWYQQTPGQGLQFLFEYFSETQRNKGNFPGRFSGRQFSNSRSEMNVSTLELGDSALYLCASSRLRDTDNEQFFGPGTRLTVL.

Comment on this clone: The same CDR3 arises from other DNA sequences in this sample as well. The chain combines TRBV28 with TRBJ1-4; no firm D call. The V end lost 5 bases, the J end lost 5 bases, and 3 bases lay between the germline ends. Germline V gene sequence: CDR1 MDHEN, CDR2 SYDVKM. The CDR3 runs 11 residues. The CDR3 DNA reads TGTGCCAGCAGTCAAAATGAAAAACTGTTTTTT. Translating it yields CASSQNEKLFF.

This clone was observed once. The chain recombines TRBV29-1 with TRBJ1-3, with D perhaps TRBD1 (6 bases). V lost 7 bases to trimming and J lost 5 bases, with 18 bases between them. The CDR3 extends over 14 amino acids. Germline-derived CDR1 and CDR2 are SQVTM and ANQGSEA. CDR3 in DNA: TGCAGCGCCCTAGGGGGGGATTCAAGAAACACCATATATTTT. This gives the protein CSALGGDSRNTIYF.

CDR3 nucleotide sequence: TGTGCCAGCAGCGGTAGACAGGGGGTAAATGGCTACACCTTC. Its translation is CASSGRQGVNGYTF. The chain couples TRBV5-4 to TRBJ1-2; the match to TRBD1 covers 9 bases. CDR3 length equals 14 residues. After removal of 4 bases from V and 6 bases from J, the junction contained 7 bases not matched to a gene. Germline V gives CDR1 SGHNT, CDR2 YYREEE (reference sequence).

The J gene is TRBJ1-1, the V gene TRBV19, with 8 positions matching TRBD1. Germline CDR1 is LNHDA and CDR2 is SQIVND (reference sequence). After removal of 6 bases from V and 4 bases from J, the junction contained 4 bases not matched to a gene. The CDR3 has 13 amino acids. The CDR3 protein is CASRAGGGTEAFF. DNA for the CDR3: TGTGCCAGTAGGGCAGGGGGCGGCACTGAAGCTTTCTTT.

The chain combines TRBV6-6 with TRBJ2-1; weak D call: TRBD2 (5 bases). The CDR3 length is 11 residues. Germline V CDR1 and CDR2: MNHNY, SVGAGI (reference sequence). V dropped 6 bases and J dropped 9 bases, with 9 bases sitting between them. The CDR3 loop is CASRISVEQFF. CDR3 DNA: TGTGCCAGCAGAATTAGCGTTGAGCAGTTCTTC.

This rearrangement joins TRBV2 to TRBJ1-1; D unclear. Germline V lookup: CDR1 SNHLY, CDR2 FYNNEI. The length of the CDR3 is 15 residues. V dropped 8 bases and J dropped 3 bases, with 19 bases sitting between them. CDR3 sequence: CASRVDIFGDTEAFF. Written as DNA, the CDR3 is TGTGCCAGCCGAGTAGACATATTTGGCGACACTGAAGCTTTCTTT.